These 30 T cell receptor beta chains were all obtained from the same sample, sequenced in a study of identical twins. TCRdb itself ran the 5' RACE reads through MiXCR, one entry per CDR3 protein. The table includes around 490,000 distinct CDR3 sequences, approximately 14% detected once. This sample was shared with a second study, whose subject was yellow fever vaccine responses in identical twins.

The source material was CD4+ T cells sorted from blood. Receptor source: a woman under 30 in good health.

The J gene is TRBJ2-7, the V gene TRBV20-1; 8 bases are a match to TRBD1. Germline V gene sequence: CDR1 DFQATT, CDR2 SNEGSKA (reference sequence). The CDR3 covers 13 residues. J lost 6 bases, V lost 2 bases, and 6 bases had no gene match. CDR3 protein: CSARTSTGVEQYV. The CDR3 nucleotides read TGCAGTGCTAGAACATCGACAGGGGTCGAGCAGTACGTC.

This clonotype was seen more than once but under ten times. The V and J genes are TRBV2 and TRBJ2-5, with D perhaps TRBD1 or TRBD2 (5 bases each). This CDR3 has 13 residues. Deletions cut 7 bases from V and 1 base from J, with 10 bases between. The germline CDR1 and CDR2 sequences are SNHLY and FYNNEI. CDR3 in DNA: TGTGCCAGCATCGGGGCAGGCCAAGAGACCCAGTACTTC. It yields the protein CASIGAGQETQYF. Supplemented by reference TRBV2 and TRBJ2-5, the full variable domain reads EPEVTQTPSHQVTQMGQEVILRCVPISNHLYFYWYRQILGQKVEFLVSFYNNEISEKSEIFDDQFSVERPDGSNFTLKIRSTKLEDSAMYFCASIGAGQETQYFGPGTRLLVL.

As DNA, the CDR3 is TGCAGTGCTAGAGAGACAGGGGCCGCGACTGAAGCTTTCTTT. Encoded protein: CSARETGAATEAFF. The genes are TRBV20-1 and TRBJ1-1; the match to TRBD1 covers 8 bases. Germline trimming cut 0 bases from V and 5 bases from J; bases unmatched to any gene: 5. CDR1 DFQATT and CDR2 SNEGSKA come from the germline V gene (reference sequence). The length of the CDR3 is 14 residues.

This clonotype was seen more than once but under ten times. The V call is TRBV5-4, the J call TRBJ2-1; TRBD2 aligns across 9 bases. The CDR3 contains 17 residues. Germline CDR1 SGHNT, CDR2 YYREEE (reference sequence). The junction had 4 bases not matched to a gene; V was cut back by 0 bases and J by 0 bases. The CDR3 bases are TGTGCCAGCAGCTTGGGATCTAGCGGGGTCTCCTACAATGAGCAGTTCTTC. Translation: CASSLGSSGVSYNEQFF.

This clonotype was seen a few times. The chain employs TRBV12-3 or TRBV12-4 and TRBJ2-7; 14 bases line up with TRBD2. The CDR3 contains 15 residues. After removal of 5 bases from V and 4 bases from J, the junction contained 4 bases not matched to a gene. The CDR3 nucleotides read TGTGCCAGCAGTCTTTGGACTAGCGGGGGGTACGAGCAGTACTTC. Amino acids: CASSLWTSGGYEQYF.

The CDR3 protein is CASSQDKGGSGANVLTF. The CDR3 DNA follows: TGCGCCAGCAGCCAAGATAAGGGCGGCTCTGGGGCCAACGTCCTGACTTTC. The chain joins TRBV4-1 to TRBJ2-6; D remains unclear. CDR3 size: 17 residues. V lost 0 bases, J lost 0 bases, and 9 bases lay in between. Germline CDR1 and CDR2: MGHRA and YSYEKL.

This clonotype was observed a few times. The rearrangement links TRBV20-1 to TRBJ2-3; TRBD2 aligns across 9 bases. The V gene end was trimmed by 6 bases and the J gene end by 1 base; junction bases not matched to a gene: 11. The CDR3 runs 16 residues. CDR1 and CDR2 (germline): DFQATT, SNEGSKA (reference sequence). This chain's CDR3 is CSAPIAGAKRTDTQYF. The CDR3, as DNA: TGCAGTGCCCCGATAGCGGGAGCGAAGCGCACAGATACGCAGTATTTT.

This clonotype has a count of ten or more. The V and J genes are TRBV12-3 or TRBV12-4 and TRBJ2-2, with 9 bases matching TRBD1. Losses at the gene ends were 6 bases for V and 7 bases for J; bases not matched to a gene: 9. The CDR3 runs to 15 residues. In DNA, the CDR3 is TGTGCCAGCAGCCCACAGGGGGCCAAAGTCGGGGAGCTGTTTTTT. Translated, it gives CASSPQGAKVGELFF.

V is TRBV12-3 or TRBV12-4 and J is TRBJ2-2, with D possibly being TRBD1 (6 bases). CDR3 length equals 17 residues. The V and J ends lost 3 bases and 4 bases respectively, with 18 bases between them. The CDR3 region has the DNA TGTGCCAGCAGTTTTTCGGGTGGAAGGGGGACCACCGGGGAGCTGTTTTTT. This translates into CASSFSGGRGTTGELFF.

CDR3 DNA: TGTGCCAGCAGTGGAGGAGGACAGGGCGTGAAGACCCAGTACTTC. This sequence encodes CASSGGGQGVKTQYF. The gene calls are TRBV28 and TRBJ2-5; 8 bases agree with TRBD1. The CDR3 extends over 15 amino acids. Germline CDR1 MDHEN, CDR2 SYDVKM. V trimming: 5 bases; J trimming: 6 bases; junction bases outside the gene matches: 11. The whole variable domain, filled in from reference TRBV28 and TRBJ2-5, reads DVKVTQSSRYLVKRTGEKVFLECVQDMDHENMFWYRQDPGLGLRLIYFSYDVKMKEKGDIPEGYSVSREKKERFSLILESASTNQTSMYLCASSGGGQGVKTQYFGPGTRLLVL.

The rearrangement joins TRBV10-3 to TRBJ2-7; 8 positions match TRBD2. The V gene's germline CDR1 is ENHRY and CDR2 SYGVKD. The CDR3 has 13 residues. The junction had 6 bases not matched to a gene; V was cut back by 9 bases and J by 2 bases. The CDR3 DNA is TGTGCCATAAAGCCGGGACTAGCCTACGAGCAGTACTTC. Translating gives CAIKPGLAYEQYF.

This chain links TRBV29-1 with TRBJ2-1; no clear D. This CDR3 region has 14 residues. With 6 bases removed from V and 3 bases from J, the gap between germline ends came to 15 bases. Per germline, CDR1 SQVTM and CDR2 ANQGSEA. CDR3 sequence reads: CSVNMGLGYNEQFF. The CDR3 DNA reads TGCAGCGTAAACATGGGATTAGGCTACAATGAGCAGTTCTTC.

This clonotype has only a few counts. The J gene is TRBJ2-5, the V gene TRBV28; TRBD2 aligns across 11 bases. The CDR3 length is 14 residues. V shed 3 bases, J shed 5 bases, and the junction held 2 bases outside the gene matches. The germline V gene has CDR1 MDHEN and CDR2 SYDVKM. CDR3 amino acids: CASSLPSGGETQYF. In DNA, the CDR3 is TGTGCCAGCAGTTTGCCTAGCGGGGGGGAGACCCAGTACTTC.

This clonotype has only a few counts. The genes are TRBV2 and TRBJ1-1, with a tentative D call TRBD1 (6 bases). The V gene's germline CDR1 is SNHLY and CDR2 FYNNEI. This CDR3 has 12 residues. V was clipped by 1 base and J by 10 bases, with 10 bases between them. The CDR3 loop reads CASSEGGARAFF. In nucleotides, the CDR3 is TGTGCCAGCAGTGAAGGGGGGGCTAGAGCTTTCTTT.

This clonotype has more than one count but fewer than ten. The chain joins TRBV20-1 to TRBJ1-5; D ambiguous. The CDR3 totals 14 residues. The ends were cut back, 0 bases at V and 7 bases at J, with 13 bases in the middle. Germline V gene lookup returns CDR1 DFQATT and CDR2 SNEGSKA (reference sequence). CDR3 residues: CSARETGVGQPQHF. The CDR3 coding sequence is TGCAGTGCTAGAGAGACCGGGGTAGGGCAGCCCCAGCATTTT.

This rearrangement joins TRBV10-3 to TRBJ2-3; 9 bases fit TRBD2. The trim removed 8 bases at V and 6 bases at J, leaving 12 bases unmatched. Looked up from germline, CDR1 is ENHRY and CDR2 is SYGVKD. CDR3 length equals 15 residues. In DNA, the CDR3 is TGTGCCATCCGAGGGACTAGCTGTGTAGTGGATACGCAGTATTTT. Translating gives CAIRGTSCVVDTQYF.

The chain has TRBV24-1 and TRBJ2-3; D gene uncertain. The germline gives CDR1 KGHDR, CDR2 SFDVKD. The length of the CDR3 is 13 residues. V gave up 2 bases and J gave up 7 bases, with 9 bases separating them. CDR3 in amino acids: CATSDSPPNTQYF. CDR3 sequence (DNA): TGTGCCACCAGTGATTCACCGCCCAATACGCAGTATTTT.

This clonotype was seen many times. This chain joins TRBV20-1 and TRBJ1-5, with D unclear. This CDR3 has 13 residues. The V end lost 3 bases, the J end lost 3 bases, and 9 bases lay between the germline ends. Germline CDR1 is DFQATT and CDR2 is SNEGSKA (reference sequence). The CDR3 reads CSARGGSNQPQHF. In DNA form, the CDR3 reads TGCAGTGCTAGGGGCGGTTCCAATCAGCCCCAGCATTTT.

This rearrangement joins TRBV6-2 or TRBV6-3 to TRBJ2-2, with D possibly matching TRBD1 (6 bases). The V end was cut by 2 bases, the J end by 5 bases, with 12 bases between. The CDR3 has 15 residues. CDR1 MNHEY and CDR2 SVGEGT come from the germline V gene. The CDR3 DNA sequence: TGTGCCAGCAGTTACGGGGGCACTGTTACCGGGGAGCTGTTTTTT. Translating gives CASSYGGTVTGELFF.

V and J are TRBV5-6 and TRBJ2-1, with 7 nucleotides matching TRBD2. CDR3 length equals 15 residues. Germline V gene lookup returns CDR1 SGHDT and CDR2 YYEEEE. The junction had 7 bases not matched to a gene; V was cut back by 4 bases and J by 3 bases. CDR3 amino acids: CASSHLAGDYNEQFF. CDR3 sequence (DNA): TGTGCCAGCAGCCACCTCGCGGGAGACTACAATGAGCAGTTCTTC. Full variable domain (rest looked up from reference TRBV5-6 and TRBJ2-1): DAGVTQSPTHLIKTRGQQVTLRCSPKSGHDTVSWYQQALGQGPQFIFQYYEEEERQRGNFPDRFSGHQFPNYSSELNVNALLLGDSALYLCASSHLAGDYNEQFFGPGTRLTVL.

This clonotype showed up just a few times. Sequence at one end of the junction differs from germline and may be a read error. The V gene is TRBV6-2 or TRBV6-3, the J gene TRBJ2-7; 8 bases agree with TRBD1. CDR1 and CDR2 from the germline V gene are MNHEY and SVGEGT. This CDR3 is 15 amino acids long. The chain's CDR3 is CASRPSDRVNNEQYF. CDR3 coding DNA: TGTGCTAGCAGGCCCTCGGACAGGGTCAACAACGAGCAGTACTTC.

The chain joins TRBV28 to TRBJ2-3, with 16 positions matching TRBD2. The CDR3 is made up of 21 amino acids. J was trimmed by 4 bases and V by 3 bases; bases with no gene match: 16. Germline CDR1 MDHEN, CDR2 SYDVKM. This chain's CDR3 is CASSFAGRGLGLAGGPDTQYF. CDR3 bases: TGTGCCAGCAGTTTCGCTGGAAGGGGTCTGGGACTAGCGGGGGGGCCAGATACGCAGTATTTT.

This clonotype came up many times. This CDR3 reads CATSDPGVTVNEQFF. CDR3 nucleotide sequence: TGTGCCACCAGTGATCCCGGGGTTACTGTTAATGAGCAGTTCTTC. The rearrangement links TRBV24-1 to TRBJ2-1; tentative D call: TRBD2 (5 bases). Germline V CDR1 and CDR2: KGHDR, SFDVKD. V lost 3 bases and J 7 bases, leaving 15 bases between the germline ends. This CDR3 comprises 15 residues.

At least ten counts were recorded for this clonotype. The CDR3: CASSLVGQGSGYTF. CDR3 nucleotides: TGTGCCAGCAGTTTAGTTGGTCAGGGTAGCGGCTACACCTTC. This chain links TRBV12-3 or TRBV12-4 with TRBJ1-2, with D tentatively TRBD1 (5 bases). The CDR3 is 14 amino acids. Trimming took 1 base from V and 8 from J, leaving 14 bases between them.

The chain couples TRBV20-1 to TRBJ2-2, with D perhaps TRBD2 (6 bases). The CDR3 length is 15 residues. Germline-derived CDR1 and CDR2 are DFQATT and SNEGSKA (reference sequence). V dropped 5 bases and J dropped 4 bases, with 17 bases sitting between them. The CDR3 protein is CSASTSSYITGELFF. CDR3 DNA: TGCAGTGCTTCCACTAGCTCCTACATCACCGGGGAGCTGTTTTTT.

This clonotype came up many times. This chain uses TRBV7-8 with TRBJ2-2, with TRBD1 matching over 7 bases. CDR1 SGHVS and CDR2 FQNEAQ come from the germline V gene. Trimming removed 1 base from V and 5 bases from J; junction bases left unmatched: 1. The CDR3 has 14 amino acids. CDR3: CASSLVQGTGELFF. CDR3 DNA sequence: TGTGCCAGCAGCTTAGTACAGGGGACCGGGGAGCTGTTTTTT.

The CDR3, as DNA: TGTGCCAGCAGCTTACTAGAGCTCGAGCAGTACTTC. This codes for CASSLLELEQYF. The chain has TRBV5-6 and TRBJ2-7; possibly TRBD2 for D (5 bases). The CDR3 covers 12 residues. V dropped 2 bases and J dropped 6 bases, with 9 bases sitting between them. The V gene's germline CDR1 is SGHDT and CDR2 YYEEEE.

This sequence joins TRBV20-1 and TRBJ2-3, with D perhaps TRBD2 (6 bases). Germline V gene data show CDR1 as DFQATT and CDR2 as SNEGSKA (reference sequence). This CDR3 contains 15 residues. Deletions cut 4 bases from V and 2 bases from J, with 16 bases between. CDR3 sequence (DNA): TGCAGTGCTAAGGCGGGTGCGGGGACCACAGATACGCAGTATTTT. It specifies CSAKAGAGTTDTQYF.

This chain joins TRBV5-4 and TRBJ2-5; 9 bases line up with TRBD2. Germline V gene sequence: CDR1 SGHNT, CDR2 YYREEE (reference sequence). The CDR3 consists of 19 residues. J gave up 7 bases and V 0 bases, and 19 bases lay outside the gene matches. The CDR3 DNA follows: TGTGCCAGCAGCTTGGAGGGGTTAGCGGGAGCTCGGGGTGCTAGGACCCAGTACTTC. Translating it yields CASSLEGLAGARGARTQYF. Supplemented by reference TRBV5-4 and TRBJ2-5, the full variable domain reads ETGVTQSPTHLIKTRGQQVTLRCSSQSGHNTVSWYQQALGQGPQFIFQYYREEENGRGNFPPRFSGLQFPNYSSELNVNALELDDSALYLCASSLEGLAGARGARTQYFGPGTRLLVL.

Only a few counts were recorded for this clonotype. The chain combines TRBV4-2 with TRBJ2-2, with 12 nucleotides matching TRBD2. This CDR3 has 16 residues. With 8 bases clipped from V and 4 bases from J, the junction kept 8 bases outside the gene matches. Germline V lookup: CDR1 LGHNA, CDR2 YNFKEQ. The CDR3 protein is CASEPLAGGSTGELFF. The CDR3 DNA follows: TGTGCCAGCGAACCACTAGCGGGAGGTAGCACCGGGGAGCTGTTTTTT.